Presented here are 5 T cell receptor beta chains from one specimen sequenced in a study of T cells of healthy individuals (dated by TCRdb to the late 2010s). Library method: 5' RACE. The data were produced on an Illumina MiSeq. The public reads were run again by TCRdb, first through fastp at Q25 and then through MiXCR, and only productive beta chains were kept. Every distinct CDR3 protein forms one entry, paired with its most common genes and DNA. The sample table lists under 70,000 distinct CDR3 sequences, approximately 14% of them with a count of one. The ten largest clones represent more than 15% of the sample. Receptors were obtained from a human donor in good health.

This clonotype has at least ten counts. J is TRBJ2-1 and V is TRBV5-1; TRBD1 might be the D (7 bases). This CDR3 contains 17 residues. V lost 2 bases and J lost 5, with 20 bases in between. Germline-derived CDR1 and CDR2 are SGHRS and YFSETQ. The CDR3 DNA reads TGCGCCAGCAGCTTAGCCGAGTGGTCAGGGGGGCACAATGAGCAGTTCTTC. It yields the protein CASSLAEWSGGHNEQFF.

Ten or more counts support this clonotype. V is TRBV23-1 and J is TRBJ2-7, with D unresolved. TRBV23-1 is an ORF; its function is uncertain. CDR3 size: 13 residues. V was cut by 6 bases and J by 3 bases, with 12 bases left in between. CDR3 in amino acids: CASSRTKDYEQYF. CDR3 sequence (DNA): TGCGCCAGCAGCCGGACGAAAGACTACGAGCAGTACTTC.

At least ten counts were recorded for this clonotype. The rearrangement links TRBV12-3 or TRBV12-4 to TRBJ2-1; a possible D gene is TRBD1 (5 bases). The CDR3 loop spans 15 amino acids. The V end was cut by 4 bases, the J end by 0 bases, with 10 bases between. This chain's CDR3 is CASSSGPNSYNEQFF. CDR3 bases: TGTGCCAGCAGTTCAGGGCCCAACTCCTACAATGAGCAGTTCTTC.

CDR3 in DNA: TGCAGTGCTAGATTGGCAGGACCTGATACGCAGTATTTT. This sequence encodes CSARLAGPDTQYF. The genes are TRBV20-1 and TRBJ2-3, with unresolved D. Germline CDR1 and CDR2: DFQATT and SNEGSKA (reference sequence). This CDR3 is built from 13 residues. Deletions cut 2 bases from V and 6 bases from J, with 12 bases between.

This clonotype showed up many times. The chain combines TRBV7-2 with TRBJ1-1, with 7 nucleotides matching TRBD1. The CDR3 has 14 amino acids. The V gene end was trimmed by 1 base and the J gene end by 5 bases; junction bases not matched to a gene: 4. Looked up from germline, CDR1 is SGHTA and CDR2 is FQGNSA. DNA of the CDR3: TGTGCCAGCAGCTTAGAGGGGGCTAGGACTGAAGCTTTCTTT. It yields the protein CASSLEGARTEAFF.